The 30 T cell receptor beta chains below all came from one sample that was sequenced in a study of T-cell memory formation after mild COVID-19. TCRdb redid the calling of the 5' RACE reads with MiXCR, one entry per CDR3 protein. Counted here are a few hundred thousand distinct CDR3 sequences, under 20% occurring once; the ten biggest clones make up roughly 20%. The sequencing sample was made of PBMCs or a T cell subset sorted from them (not recorded which). All receptors derive from a man aged 18 to 29 who had mild COVID-19 (a few samples of this study predate the infection). Cell type and time point are not known.

This clonotype was seen more than once but under ten times. Being one base from a much bigger clone, this may be a read error. The gene calls are TRBV7-6 and TRBJ1-1, with TRBD1 as a possible D gene (5 bases). This CDR3 contains 13 residues. The germline V gene encodes CDR1 SGHVS and CDR2 FNYEAQ. V gave up 3 bases and J gave up 4 bases, with 9 bases separating them. CDR3 amino acids: CASSFGGGTEAFF. In DNA form, the CDR3 reads TGTGCCAGCAGCTTTGGGGGGGGCACTGAAGCTTTCTTT. Filled out from reference TRBV7-6 and TRBJ1-1, the complete variable domain reads GAGVSQSPRYKVTKRGQDVALRCDPISGHVSLYWYRQALGQGPEFLTYFNYEAQQDKSGLPNDRFSAERPEGSISTLTIQRTEQRDSAMYRCASSFGGGTEAFFGQGTRLTVV.

This clonotype was seen only a few times. V and J are TRBV6-1 and TRBJ2-1; D possibly corresponds to TRBD1 (6 bases). With 2 bases removed from V and 5 bases from J, the gap between germline ends came to 13 bases. The CDR3 covers 15 residues. Germline lookup yields CDR1 MNHNS and CDR2 SASEGT. The CDR3 here is CASSESTGINNEQFF. The CDR3 nucleotides read TGTGCCAGCAGTGAAAGTACAGGGATAAACAATGAGCAGTTCTTC.

This clonotype was counted only a few times. J is TRBJ2-1 and V is TRBV3-1, with D perhaps assigned TRBD1 or TRBD2 (5 bases each). Germline V gene sequence: CDR1 LGHDT, CDR2 YNNKEL (reference sequence). Trimming left V 4 bases short and J 7 bases short, with 20 bases between. The CDR3 runs to 16 residues. CDR3 amino acids: CASSLTPGTLLNEQFF. The CDR3 nucleotides are TGTGCCAGCAGCCTAACCCCCGGGACCTTGTTGAATGAGCAGTTCTTC.

This clonotype was seen only a few times. The rearrangement links TRBV9 to TRBJ2-3; no firm D call. Germline V gene sequence: CDR1 SGDLS, CDR2 YYNGEE. Trimming cost V 3 bases and J 10 bases, with 18 bases left between them. The CDR3 is made up of 14 amino acids. CDR3 region: CASSARPSTDSQYF. In nucleotides, the CDR3 is TGTGCCAGCAGCGCACGACCCTCGACTGATTCGCAGTATTTT. The full variable domain, with the rest looked up from reference TRBV9 and TRBJ2-3, is DSGVTQTPKHLITATGQRVTLRCSPRSGDLSVYWYQQSLDQGLQFLIQYYNGEERAKGNILERFSAQQFPDLHSELNLSSLELGDSALYFCASSARPSTDSQYFGPGTRLTVL.

This clonotype was found a few times. The V gene is TRBV20-1, the J gene TRBJ1-1, with 10 nucleotides matching TRBD1. Germline loops: CDR1 DFQATT, CDR2 SNEGSKA (reference sequence). Trimming removed 6 bases from V and 6 bases from J; junction bases left unmatched: 4. CDR3 length: 12 residues. CDR3 DNA: TGCAGTGCAAAGGACAGGGGGGCTGAAGCTTTCTTT. Its translation is CSAKDRGAEAFF.

This clonotype has just a few counts. This chain links TRBV7-2 with TRBJ2-7, with D perhaps matching TRBD2 (6 bases). V dropped 3 bases and J dropped 4 bases, with 10 bases sitting between them. Germline CDR1 reads SGHTA; CDR2 reads FQGNSA. The CDR3 contains 13 residues. The CDR3 loop is CASSFEEGYEQYF. DNA for the CDR3: TGTGCCAGCAGCTTCGAGGAGGGGTACGAGCAGTACTTC.

This chain connects TRBV12-3 or TRBV12-4 to TRBJ2-1; no reliable D call. The V and J ends lost 5 bases and 12 bases respectively, with 14 bases between them. The CDR3 covers 12 residues. CDR3 in amino acids: CASSQDRYRQFF. CDR3 bases: TGTGCCAGCAGTCAGGACCGCTACCGGCAGTTCTTC.

The table lists this clonotype with a few counts. The chain uses TRBV20-1 and TRBJ2-7; the match to TRBD1 covers 9 bases. CDR1 is DFQATT, CDR2 SNEGSKA, per germline (reference sequence). The CDR3 runs to 16 residues. After removal of 4 bases from V and 0 bases from J, the junction contained 10 bases not matched to a gene. The CDR3 DNA sequence: TGCAGTGCTACCCTTTTGGGGACAGGGAGCTCCTACGAGCAGTACTTC. As protein: CSATLLGTGSSYEQYF.

This clonotype was recorded a few times. The V call is TRBV30, the J call TRBJ2-3; D is unclear. Germline V gene sequence: CDR1 GTSNPN, CDR2 SVGIG (reference sequence). The CDR3 is 12 amino acids. Trimming pared 4 bases from V and 2 bases from J, leaving 7 bases between. The CDR3 DNA follows: TGTGCCTGGAACCGACCCACAGATACGCAGTATTTT. Amino acids: CAWNRPTDTQYF.

This clonotype was observed a few times. The chain uses TRBV12-3 or TRBV12-4 and TRBJ1-2; no reliable D call. This CDR3 has 12 residues. V was pared by 6 bases and J by 8 bases, with 13 bases between. The CDR3 DNA follows: TGTGCCAGCAGAGACCTGCGGGGAGGCTACACCTTC. It yields the protein CASRDLRGGYTF.

Many counts were recorded for this clonotype. The J gene is TRBJ2-3, the V gene TRBV4-3; possibly TRBD1 or TRBD2 for D (6 bases each). This CDR3 has 18 amino acids. Trimming cost V 0 bases and J 0 bases, with 16 bases left between them. Germline V lookup: CDR1 LGHNA, CDR2 YSLEER. The CDR3 DNA reads as TGCGCCAGCAGCCAAGATCTGCTTACGGGGGCTAGCACAGATACGCAGTATTTT. It codes for CASSQDLLTGASTDTQYF.

The V call is TRBV20-1, the J call TRBJ1-1; TRBD1 is a possible D gene (6 bases). The CDR3 has 12 residues. The ends were cut back, 6 bases at V and 13 bases at J, with 21 bases in the middle. Germline CDR1 and CDR2: DFQATT and SNEGSKA (reference sequence). CDR3 amino acids: CSALPGHGAVFF. The CDR3 DNA reads as TGCAGTGCCCTTCCGGGACACGGAGCTGTTTTCTTT.

This clonotype was detected a few times. This chain uses TRBV4-3 with TRBJ1-2, with TRBD1 as a possible D gene (5 bases). The CDR3 extends over 16 amino acids. Germline CDR1 LGHNA, CDR2 YSLEER. Trimming took 0 bases from V and 3 from J, leaving 14 bases between them. This chain's CDR3 is CASSQDYLRGDYGYTF. The CDR3 nucleotides are TGCGCCAGCAGCCAAGATTATCTCCGGGGCGACTATGGCTACACCTTC.

This CDR3 is CSALGSSYNEQFF. CDR3 sequence (DNA): TGCAGCGCACTAGGGAGCTCCTACAATGAGCAGTTCTTC. The chain couples TRBV29-1 to TRBJ2-1; weak D call: TRBD2 (5 bases). The V gene's germline CDR1 is SQVTM and CDR2 ANQGSEA. The CDR3 covers 13 residues. The V end was cut by 7 bases, the J end by 0 bases, with 10 bases between.

The chain combines TRBV14 with TRBJ2-1; D is undetermined. CDR3 length equals 14 residues. With 0 bases removed from V and 9 bases from J, the gap between germline ends came to 12 bases. Germline CDR1 is SGHDN and CDR2 is FVKESK. CDR3 coding DNA: TGTGCCAGCAGCCAAGATCGTGGCCTCCCTGAGCAGTTCTTC. It codes for CASSQDRGLPEQFF. Based on the CDR3 plus reference TRBV14 and TRBJ2-1, the full variable domain is EAGVTQFPSHSVIEKGQTVTLRCDPISGHDNLYWYRRVMGKEIKFLLHFVKESKQDESGMPNNRFLAERTGGTYSTLKVQPAELEDSGVYFCASSQDRGLPEQFFGPGTRLTVL.

This clonotype was detected a few times. The chain is built from TRBV12-3 or TRBV12-4 and TRBJ2-2; D is unclear. Trimming took off 6 bases at V and 0 bases at J, with 8 bases between the two ends. The CDR3 loop spans 14 amino acids. DNA for the CDR3: TGTGCCAGCAGCCTCTTTACGAACACCGGGGAGCTGTTTTTT. Protein sequence: CASSLFTNTGELFF.

This sequence joins TRBV6-2 or TRBV6-3 and TRBJ2-1; D possibly corresponds to TRBD1 (6 bases). The CDR3 is made up of 14 amino acids. The V end lost 0 bases, the J end lost 6 bases, and 9 bases lay between the germline ends. CDR1 MNHEY and CDR2 SVGEGT come from the germline V gene. CDR3 protein: CASSYSRTANEQFF. The CDR3 region has the DNA TGTGCCAGCAGTTACTCTAGGACAGCCAATGAGCAGTTCTTC.

This clonotype has a handful of counts. V is TRBV11-2 and J is TRBJ2-1; D is perhaps TRBD1 or TRBD2 (5 bases each). CDR1 is SGHAT and CDR2 is FQNNGV in the germline V gene. This CDR3 is built from 14 residues. Trimming pared 0 bases from V and 10 bases from J, leaving 13 bases between. The CDR3 DNA reads as TGTGCCAGCAGCTTAGAGATGACCGGGACGGAGCAGTTCTTC. As protein: CASSLEMTGTEQFF.

The chain uses TRBV7-2 and TRBJ1-2; 8 nucleotides align to TRBD1. This CDR3 has 15 residues. Trimming at V came to 4 bases and at J to 5 bases, leaving 9 bases not matched to a gene. The germline CDR1 and CDR2 sequences are SGHTA and FQGNSA. The CDR3 DNA is TGTGCCAGCAGCTACGGACAGGGCTACCCGTATGGCTACACCTTC. Translating gives CASSYGQGYPYGYTF. The full variable domain, completed using reference TRBV7-2 and TRBJ1-2, is GAGVSQSPSNKVTEKGKDVELRCDPISGHTALYWYRQSLGQGLEFLIYFQGNSAPDKSGLPSDRFSAERTGGSVSTLTIQRTQQEDSAVYLCASSYGQGYPYGYTFGSGTRLTVV.

The chain uses TRBV4-2 and TRBJ1-2; D is perhaps TRBD1 (5 bases). The V end lost 0 bases, the J end lost 7 bases, and 12 bases lay between the germline ends. CDR1 LGHNA and CDR2 YNFKEQ come from the germline V gene. This CDR3 comprises 14 residues. The CDR3, as DNA: TGTGCCAGCAGCCAAGATGTCGGGACGGGTGGCTACACCTTC. It encodes CASSQDVGTGGYTF.

This clonotype turned up a few times. The rearrangement links TRBV6-5 to TRBJ2-3, with D possibly TRBD2 on 5 matching bases. Germline CDR1 and CDR2: MNHEY and SVGAGI. This CDR3 contains 15 residues. The V gene lost 5 bases and the J gene lost 3 bases, with 15 bases spanning the gap. The chain's CDR3 is CASSPGPGRTDTQYF. The CDR3 DNA is TGTGCCAGCAGTCCGGGCCCGGGAAGAACAGATACGCAGTATTTT.

The chain combines TRBV4-2 with TRBJ1-5; no clear D gene. Trimming left V 5 bases short and J 0 bases short, with 8 bases between. This CDR3 is 14 amino acids long. Germline CDR1 LGHNA, CDR2 YNFKEQ. This CDR3 reads CASSSDSSNQPQHF. The CDR3 DNA reads TGTGCCAGCAGCTCTGACTCTAGCAATCAGCCCCAGCATTTT.

This clonotype is a singleton in its sample. The chain employs TRBV2 and TRBJ1-5; 10 nucleotides line up with TRBD1. From germline, CDR1 is SNHLY and CDR2 FYNNEI. The CDR3 loop spans 13 amino acids. Trimming cost V 7 bases and J 6 bases; bases outside gene matches: 3. This chain's CDR3 is CASTGDRGQPQHF. The CDR3 bases are TGTGCCAGCACGGGGGACAGGGGTCAGCCCCAGCATTTT.

This clonotype occurred many times. The chain carries TRBV7-3 and TRBJ2-3; 12 bases map to TRBD2. This CDR3 is 16 amino acids long. Germline CDR1 and CDR2: SGHTA and FQGTGA. J gave up 5 bases and V 6 bases, and 9 bases lay outside the gene matches. Here the CDR3 reads CASSPLAGGPGDTQYF. For the CDR3, the DNA is TGTGCCAGCAGTCCCCTAGCGGGGGGGCCGGGAGATACGCAGTATTTT.

The table lists this clonotype with a count of one. The chain joins TRBV24-1 to TRBJ2-5; TRBD1 aligns across 12 bases. The germline V gene has CDR1 KGHDR and CDR2 SFDVKD. J gave up 4 bases and V 4 bases, and 6 bases lay outside the gene matches. The length of the CDR3 is 16 residues. For the CDR3, the DNA is TGTGCCACCAGTGACCCCGGGACAGGGGGCGGAGAGACCCAGTACTTC. Translation: CATSDPGTGGGETQYF.

CDR3 bases: TGTGCCAGCAGCTTAGGCACAGGGCATAGCGGGGAGCTGTTTTTT. The encoded protein is CASSLGTGHSGELFF. This chain connects TRBV7-6 to TRBJ2-2; TRBD1 might be the D (6 bases). The germline V gene encodes CDR1 SGHVS and CDR2 FNYEAQ. The CDR3 is 15 amino acids. V lost 1 base and J 7 bases, leaving 13 bases between the germline ends.

This clonotype came up a few times. The J gene is TRBJ2-1, the V gene TRBV12-3 or TRBV12-4, with 12 bases aligning to TRBD2. This CDR3 has 15 residues. Trimming cost V 6 bases and J 7 bases; bases outside gene matches: 7. The CDR3 region has the DNA TGTGCCAGCAGCTCCGGACTAGCGGGGCGGAATGAGCAGTTCTTC. It codes for CASSSGLAGRNEQFF.

CDR3 sequence reads: CASSLGRSGNTIYF. The DNA of the CDR3 is TGTGCCAGCAGCTTGGGTCGCTCTGGAAACACCATATATTTT. This chain uses TRBV5-8 with TRBJ1-3; D is ambiguous. Trimming cost V 0 bases and J 0 bases, with 4 bases left between them. The germline V gene has CDR1 SGHTS and CDR2 YDEGEE. The CDR3 is 14 residues long.

The chain uses TRBV28 and TRBJ2-2, with D uncertain. The CDR3 length is 15 residues. The ends were cut back, 3 bases at V and 4 bases at J, with 12 bases in the middle. Germline assignment: CDR1 MDHEN and CDR2 SYDVKM. This CDR3 reads CASSFVRFTTGELFF. CDR3 sequence (DNA): TGTGCCAGCAGTTTTGTCAGGTTCACCACCGGGGAGCTGTTTTTT.

In its sample, this clonotype was seen a few times. The chain joins TRBV20-1 to TRBJ1-5; D not resolved. The V end lost 1 base, the J end lost 6 bases, and 4 bases lay between the germline ends. Germline V gives CDR1 DFQATT, CDR2 SNEGSKA (reference sequence). The CDR3 length is 11 residues. The chain's CDR3 is CSARVGQPQHF. The CDR3 DNA reads as TGCAGTGCTAGAGTTGGTCAGCCCCAGCATTTT.